Listed below are T cell receptor beta chains from one sample, sequenced in a study of blood T cell repertoires in COVID-19. The method was immunoSEQ multiplex PCR; TCRdb's version includes in-frame clones alone and lacks a portion of them. This sample yields approximately 200,000 clones, of which about 88% are seen a single time; 2.9% belongs to the top ten. Specimen: peripheral blood. The receptors here all came from a young woman with active or convalescent COVID-19. Each CDR3 is given with its conserved first and last residue. A D gene is named only where the DNA matches it firmly. Some rows mark clone size as missing; the rest say once, few, many or name a class of expanded clone.

d_gene,j_gene,v_gene,len,abundance,CDR3nt,CDR3aa
TRBD2,TRBJ2-1,TRBV29-1,12,.,TGCAGCGTTGGGGGAGGGATCAATGAGCAGTTCTTC,CSVGGGINEQFF
TRBD2,TRBJ2-5,TRBV27,16,.,TGTGCCAGCAGTGCCAGACTAGCGGGAGTCGGAGAGACCCAGTACTTC,CASSARLAGVGETQYF
.,TRBJ1-1,TRBV12-3/TRBV12-4,13,.,TGTGCCAGCAGTGCACAGGGTCGCACTGAAGCTTTCTTT,CASSAQGRTEAFF
.,TRBJ2-1,TRBV5-4,15,once,TGTGCCAGCAGCCCCGAAGGGGCGCCTTGGAATGAGCAGTTCTTC,CASSPEGAPWNEQFF
.,TRBJ1-3,TRBV5-1,16,.,TGCGCCAGCAGCTTGGAGACAGCTGATACAGGAAACACCATATATTTT,CASSLETADTGNTIYF
.,TRBJ1-6,TRBV18,13,once,TGTGCCAGCTCACCCAGCTATAATTCACCCCTCCACTTT,CASSPSYNSPLHF
TRBD1,TRBJ1-4,TRBV10-3,17,.,TGTGCCATCAGTGGGTCGACAGGGGGTTCTACTAATGAAAAACTGTTTTTT,CAISGSTGGSTNEKLFF
.,TRBJ2-7,TRBV5-4,13,.,TGTGCCAGCAGCTTGGAGGCCGACTGGGAGCAGTACTTC,CASSLEADWEQYF
.,TRBJ1-6,TRBV28,14,.,TGTGCCAGCAGGAGGCCCCCCGATAATTCACCCCTCCACTTT,CASRRPPDNSPLHF
.,TRBJ1-6,TRBV6-6,14,.,TGTGCCAGCACCAGGAAACGGGAAAATTCACCCCTCCACTTT,CASTRKRENSPLHF
.,TRBJ1-6,TRBV6-1,16,few,TGTGCCAGCAGTGATCAGGGCAGCTCCTATAATTCACCCCTCCACTTT,CASSDQGSSYNSPLHF
.,TRBJ2-7,TRBV7-2,13,.,TGTGCCAGCAGCAATCCTTCAGTACAGGAGCAGTACTTC,CASSNPSVQEQYF
TRBD1,TRBJ2-1,TRBV11-2,19,.,TGTGCCAGCAGCTTAGTGGCTGGTATCGGGACAGGACCCTACAATGAGCAGTTCTTC,CASSLVAGIGTGPYNEQFF
TRBD1,TRBJ2-1,TRBV4-1,18,once,TGCGCCAGCAGCAAAGGGATCCCTTCCGGGACAGGGAGGGCTGAGCAGTTCTTC,CASSKGIPSGTGRAEQFF
TRBD1,TRBJ1-1,TRBV27,14,.,TGTGCCAGCAGTTTATGGGACAGGGGGACTGAAGCTTTCTTT,CASSLWDRGTEAFF
.,TRBJ1-6,TRBV5-1,16,once,TGCGCCAGCAGCTTGTCAGGGCCCAAGTATAATTCACCCCTCCACTTT,CASSLSGPKYNSPLHF
.,TRBJ2-2,TRBV19,16,.,TGTGCCAGTAGTATAGACGGGACAAGAGGGACCGGGGAGCTGTTTTTT,CASSIDGTRGTGELFF
TRBD2,TRBJ2-1,TRBV5-1,15,.,TGCGCCAGCAGCTTGGGACTAGCGGGAGAAAATGAGCAGTTCTTC,CASSLGLAGENEQFF
.,TRBJ1-5,TRBV23-1,16,.,TGCGCCAGCAGTTCCTTTCCATGGGGACTGTATCAGCCCCAGCATTTT,CASSSFPWGLYQPQHF
TRBD1,TRBJ1-1,TRBV18,13,.,TGTGCCAGCTCTCGTGACAGGGACACTGAAGCTTTCTTT,CASSRDRDTEAFF
TRBD1,TRBJ2-3,TRBV11-2,16,.,TGTGCCAGCTCGTTTGGGACAGGGCGCGAGACAGATACGCAGTATTTT,CASSFGTGRETDTQYF
.,TRBJ1-2,TRBV7-6,13,.,TGTGCCAGCAGCGCCCAGGGAAGAAAGGGCTACACCTTC,CASSAQGRKGYTF
.,TRBJ2-6,TRBV6-5,15,many,TGTGCCAGCAGCACCGACAGCTCTGGGGCCAACGTCCTGACTTTC,CASSTDSSGANVLTF
.,TRBJ2-2,TRBV14,15,.,TGTGCCAGCAGCCAATTGAGGGCGCGCACCGGGGAGCTGTTTTTT,CASSQLRARTGELFF
.,TRBJ2-5,TRBV14,15,.,TGTGCCAGCAGCCAACTCCGGGGACTCCAAGAGACCCAGTACTTC,CASSQLRGLQETQYF
.,TRBJ2-7,TRBV12-1,15,.,TGTGCCAGCAGCCCGCCGGGACAAGGGACCTACGAGCAGTACTTC,CASSPPGQGTYEQYF
TRBD2,TRBJ2-1,TRBV27,17,.,TGTGCCAGCAGTTCCCAAGGGGCGGGAGTAGGCTACAATGAGCAGTTCTTC,CASSSQGAGVGYNEQFF
TRBD1,TRBJ1-2,TRBV9,15,.,TGTGCCAGCAGCTCCGGGACAGCCGATAACTATGGCTACACCTTC,CASSSGTADNYGYTF
TRBD2,TRBJ2-3,TRBV6-4,15,.,TGTGCCAGCAGCCCAACTAGCGGGGGAACAGATACGCAGTATTTT,CASSPTSGGTDTQYF
TRBD1,TRBJ1-2,TRBV10-3,13,.,TGTGCCACGCAAGGGACAGGGGGAAATGGCTACACCTTC,CATQGTGGNGYTF
.,TRBJ2-3,TRBV18,14,.,TGTGCCAGCTCACCGGCACAGGGCGCAGATACGCAGTATTTT,CASSPAQGADTQYF
.,TRBJ2-2,TRBV27,17,once,TGTGCCAGCAGTTCAGCCGCGACAGCTGACATTTTCGGGGAGCTGTTTTTT,CASSSAATADIFGELFF
TRBD1,TRBJ1-2,TRBV6-6,16,once,TGTGCCAGCAGTCTAGGCGACTCAGGGGGGATCTATGGCTACACCTTC,CASSLGDSGGIYGYTF
TRBD1,TRBJ2-1,TRBV14,14,few,TGTGCCAGCAGCATCCAGGGGGCCTACAATGAGCAGTTCTTC,CASSIQGAYNEQFF
.,TRBJ2-2,TRBV6-2/TRBV6-3,16,few,TGTGCCAGCAGTTATCTCCCCCAGGGGCATACCGGGGAGCTGTTTTTT,CASSYLPQGHTGELFF
TRBD2,TRBJ2-7,TRBV27,18,.,TGTGCCAGCAGGCGAAAACTTCTCCTAGCGGGAGGGGCCTACGAGCAGTACTTC,CASRRKLLLAGGAYEQYF
TRBD1,TRBJ1-2,TRBV29-1,12,.,TGCAGCGCCCTACAGGGGGACTATGGCTACACCTTC,CSALQGDYGYTF
TRBD1,TRBJ1-1,TRBV11-3,16,.,TGTGCCAGCAGCTTAGAAAATACAGGGGGGAACACTGAAGCTTTCTTT,CASSLENTGGNTEAFF
.,TRBJ2-7,TRBV29-1,10,.,TGCAGCGTTACTAGTTCCGAGCAGTACTTC,CSVTSSEQYF
TRBD1,TRBJ1-2,TRBV11-3,16,.,TGTGCCAGCAGCTTAGAAGACCGGGACAGGGTTTATGGCTACACCTTC,CASSLEDRDRVYGYTF
.,TRBJ1-2,TRBV4-1,14,.,TGCGCCAGCCACAACCCCGGGGGAAACTATGGCTACACCTTC,CASHNPGGNYGYTF
.,TRBJ1-2,TRBV9,14,.,TGTGCCAGCACCGCCGCGGCGGAGCACTATGGCTACACCTTC,CASTAAAEHYGYTF
.,TRBJ2-7,TRBV5-1,14,.,TGCGCCAGCAGCTTCACAGGGAGCTCCTACGAGCAGTACTTC,CASSFTGSSYEQYF
.,TRBJ2-3,TRBV12-2,16,.,TGTGCAAGTCGCTCCCGGACTAGATCTAGCACAGATACGCAGTATTTT,CASRSRTRSSTDTQYF